This entry is about one TCR beta chain. There are many counts of this clonotype. Its antigen is unknown. There are no base qualities to consult, and no much larger clone falls within one base. The cysteine opens and the phenylalanine closes a CDR3 of 14 amino acids. Of all the DNA, just the CDR3 is kept, 42 bases in frame from base 1. The CDR1 and CDR2 encoded by the germline V gene are SGHVS and FQNEAQ. A distance of 12 bases separates the germline ends of V and J, which lose 5 bases and 5 bases respectively. These data originate in a study of T cell repertoires in cytomegalovirus infection (dated 2019 in TCRdb). General notes on the study: Peptide stimulations targeted recently identified HLA-C-restricted CMV epitopes, whose presentation resists viral immunomodulation, together with well-studied HLA-B-restricted epitopes. Donor HLA type was relevant to the analysis, because carriage of CMV infection together with the matching HLA type was indicated by public TCR beta signatures. What the authors observed across the whole study: In both this cohort and an independent roughly 350-donor cohort, the cumulative frequency of public TCR beta family members distinguished carriers of CMV infection plus the relevant HLA type. The ex vivo response was dominated by HLA-C-restricted CMV-specific TCR beta clonotypes, and the single most frequent clonotype in two of eight donors was supplied by these HLA-C-restricted clonotypes.

Sequencing used an Illumina HiSeq 1500. TCRdb redid the processing of the public reads, applying fastp at Q25 and MiXCR, and retained in-frame beta chains. Every entry covers one CDR3 protein and lists the most common genes and DNA from its rows. The sample records 750,000 to 900,000 distinct CDR3 sequences, roughly 28% of which are singletons. The ten largest clones capture around 13% of the sample. The sample's treatment or condition, from its label and the paper: in vitro stimulation with specific CMV peptide epitopes to enrich CMV-specific T cells. This TCR derives from a human donor in good health (CMV status not recorded). Some clones in this sample may be carry-over from other donors' samples. Here the chain combines TRBV7-8 and TRBJ2-2, with the D call perhaps TRBD1 or TRBD2, each one matching 7 bases. The sequencing here drew on cultured CD8+ T cells from PBMCs, taken from culture after CMV antigen stimulation. Here the CDR3 is given as CASSPGGGTGELFF. DNA sequence: TGTGCCAGCAGCCCAGGGGGGGGTACCGGGGAGCTGTTTTTT.